A single sample gave rise to the 2 T cell receptor beta chains below, sequenced in a study of T cell responses to AZD1222 COVID-19 vaccine. Libraries were prepared by immunoSEQ multiplex PCR; TCRdb keeps only in-frame clonotypes and omits some of them. The table shows over 150,000 clones, with 88% occurring only once. This sample comprised peripheral blood, obtained 28 days after the second AZD1222 dose. These receptors were obtained from an adult who received the AZD1222 COVID-19 vaccine.

The chain joins TRBV2 to TRBJ1-2; D not resolved. CDR1 and CDR2 from the germline V gene are SNHLY and FYNNEI. Deletions cut 11 bases from V and 5 bases from J, with 15 bases between. The CDR3 covers 12 residues. In DNA, the CDR3 is TGTGCCCAGGCCGAACCCCCTTATGGCTACACCTTC. It yields the protein CAQAEPPYGYTF.

The gene calls are TRBV5-1 and TRBJ2-7, with a possible D match to TRBD2 (5 bases). CDR3 length equals 13 residues. V shed 0 bases and J shed 13 bases, with 17 bases lying between them. Germline lookup yields CDR1 SGHRS and CDR2 YFSETQ. CDR3 loop: CASSLATRDPAYF. CDR3 sequence (DNA): TGCGCCAGCAGCTTGGCCACGAGGGATCCCGCCTACTTC.